This paragraph covers one T cell receptor (beta chain) sequence. The assay was immunoSEQ multiplex PCR, and TCRdb's table has in-frame clones only and misses some. The table records some 40,000 clones, roughly nine tenths of them present only once. The CDR3 is made up of 13 amino acids. Looked up from germline, CDR1 is MNHNS and CDR2 is SASEGT. Unmatched junction bases numbered 6, after V lost 6 bases and J lost 4 bases. The sample comes from a study of OX40 agonist ivuxolimab in advanced cancers. The gene calls are TRBV6-1 and TRBJ2-7; 7 nucleotides align to TRBD1. Sequences were derived from CD4+ or CD8+ T cells sorted from blood, sampled in a trial of the OX40 agonist ivuxolimab. The origin of this receptor is an adult with an advanced solid tumor such as melanoma, head and neck, liver or kidney cancer. This chain's CDR3 is CASSQDRSYEQYF. The CDR3 DNA reads TGTGCCAGCAGCCAGGACAGGAGTTACGAGCAGTACTTC.